What follows describes a single T cell receptor beta chain. Its antigen is undetermined. Unsorted PBMC replicate PCRs drew on about 290 ng DNA, representing tens of thousands of T cell genomes. Profiling relied on immunoSEQ multiplex PCR, and the TCRdb table lists in-frame clones only, not all of them. The table shows roughly 500,000 clones, with roughly 83% occurring only once. The data originate from a study of shared clonotypes between healthy human individuals. Study-level points and caveats: The study drew on few donors, limiting represented genetic and exposure-history diversity. Apart from blood, nothing was sampled; tissue repertoires likely differ.

Trimming removed 11 bases from V and 7 bases from J, with 12 bases in between. CDR1 and CDR2 (germline): SGHAT, FQNNGV. The CDR3 extends over 11 amino acids. The sequencing input was PBMCs. The J gene is TRBJ2-1, the V gene TRBV11-2; D is uncertain. The TCR comes from a woman aged 40 to 49 in good health. Some clones in this sample may be carry-over from other donors' samples. The CDR3: CAGTMGNEQFF. In DNA, the CDR3 is TGTGCCGGAACGATGGGGAATGAGCAGTTCTTC.